Shown below are 7 T cell receptor beta chains from a single sample sequenced in a study of identical twins. From the 5' RACE reads, TCRdb called clonotypes with MiXCR, one entry per CDR3 protein. This table has hundreds of thousands of distinct CDR3 sequences, 9% to 15% appearing once. The data were also submitted as part of a second study, on yellow fever vaccine responses in identical twins.

The sequenced sample was PBMCs. The receptors stem from a woman aged 18-29 years in good health.

The chain combines TRBV6-1 with TRBJ2-3; 8 nucleotides match TRBD2. CDR1 and CDR2 from the germline V gene are MNHNS and SASEGT. The junction had 4 bases not matched to a gene; V was cut back by 4 bases and J by 4 bases. The length of the CDR3 is 14 residues. CDR3 coding DNA: TGTGCCAGCAGTGCGGGGGGGTCCGCAGATACGCAGTATTTT. Translating gives CASSAGGSADTQYF.

This clonotype was detected a few times. The chain carries TRBV10-2 and TRBJ2-6; D not certain. Germline CDR1 reads WSHSY; CDR2 reads SAAADI. This CDR3 comprises 18 residues. Deletions cut 2 bases from V and 0 bases from J, with 14 bases between. Here the CDR3 DNA reads TGCGCCAGCAGTGAGGGGCAGGATAGGGCCTCTGGGGCCAACGTCCTGACTTTC. Translation: CASSEGQDRASGANVLTF.

This clonotype was observed a few times. V is TRBV2 and J is TRBJ1-2; D possibly corresponds to TRBD1 (6 bases). The V gene lost 10 bases and the J gene lost 3 bases, with 12 bases spanning the gap. From germline, CDR1 is SNHLY and CDR2 FYNNEI. The CDR3 runs 12 residues. In DNA form, the CDR3 reads TGTGCCACCACAGGGTTGGACTATGGCTACACCTTC. This sequence encodes CATTGLDYGYTF.

The rearrangement links TRBV11-2 to TRBJ2-5; 10 bases agree with TRBD2. The CDR3 is made up of 18 amino acids. CDR1 is SGHAT and CDR2 is FQNNGV in the germline V gene. V shed 5 bases, J shed 2 bases, and the junction held 14 bases outside the gene matches. The CDR3 DNA reads as TGTGCCAGCAGCAGACCATTAGCGGGAGGATTTATTCAAGAGACCCAGTACTTC. Translated, it gives CASSRPLAGGFIQETQYF.

The CDR3 DNA reads as TGTGCCAGCATTGGGATGAACACTGAAGCTTTCTTT. It translates to CASIGMNTEAFF. The V and J genes are TRBV7-9 and TRBJ1-1; D is unresolved. The V gene's germline CDR1 is SEHNR and CDR2 FQNEAQ (reference sequence). Between the trimmed V and J ends, which lost 7 bases and 0 bases, there was a span of 6 bases. The CDR3 contains 12 residues.

Ten or more counts support this clonotype. V is TRBV29-1 and J is TRBJ2-1; 12 bases agree with TRBD2. With 6 bases clipped from V and 7 bases from J, the junction kept 7 bases outside the gene matches. CDR1 is SQVTM and CDR2 is ANQGSEA in the germline V gene. CDR3 length equals 14 residues. CDR3 sequence: CSVATGTSGNEQFF. As DNA, the CDR3 is TGCAGCGTCGCAACCGGGACTAGCGGGAATGAGCAGTTCTTC.

There are a few counts of this clonotype. J is TRBJ2-5 and V is TRBV20-1; the match to TRBD2 covers 7 bases. Germline CDR1 and CDR2: DFQATT and SNEGSKA (reference sequence). The ends lost 6 bases at V and 5 bases at J; junction bases unmatched: 9. This CDR3 is built from 13 residues. This chain's CDR3 is CSAAPPGRETQYF. DNA for the CDR3: TGCAGTGCAGCCCCCCCCGGGAGGGAGACCCAGTACTTC.